Following are 14 T cell receptor beta chains from one sample sequenced in a study of control samples from healthy donors and cancer patients (dated by TCRdb to 2020 to 2021). Library construction relied on the immunoSEQ multiplex PCR assay. In TCRdb, the immuneACCESS table is reduced to in-frame sequences with V and J assigned. These tables do not hold every clone; where another copy was compared, an unresolved V gene accounts for under half, and the others remain unexplained. The table for this sample lists 150,000 to 180,000 clones; about 94% of them were counted only once. The top ten hold 5.7% of the sample. What was sequenced was blood. The receptors were gathered from a man aged 40-55 years in good health.

The gene calls are TRBV7-7 and TRBJ2-3; D may be TRBD1 (6 bases). Trimming pared 2 bases from V and 0 bases from J, leaving 18 bases between. This CDR3 has 18 residues. Germline values: CDR1 SSHAT, CDR2 FNYEAQ (reference sequence). The DNA for the CDR3 is TGTGCCAGCAGCTTACAACCGGGACACTTCTCTAGCACAGATACGCAGTATTTT. Translated, it gives CASSLQPGHFSSTDTQYF.

This chain uses TRBV12-5 with TRBJ2-1; unclear D gene. The CDR3 covers 13 residues. V was trimmed by 3 bases and J by 7 bases, leaving 10 bases between them. Germline values: CDR1 LGHNT, CDR2 FRNRAP. CDR3 in amino acids: CASGFGVENEQFF. The CDR3 nucleotides are TGTGCTAGTGGTTTTGGGGTTGAAAATGAGCAGTTCTTC. Variable domain in full (rest from reference TRBV12-5 and TRBJ2-1): DARVTQTPRHKVTEMGQEVTMRCQPILGHNTVFWYRQTMMQGLELLAYFRNRAPLDDSGMPKDRFSAEMPDATLATLKIQPSEPRDSAVYFCASGFGVENEQFFGPGTRLTVL.

This clone was seen a handful of times. This sequence joins TRBV6-5 and TRBJ1-6, with D perhaps TRBD1 (5 bases). Germline lookup yields CDR1 MNHEY and CDR2 SVGAGI. Trimming left V 6 bases short and J 7 bases short, with 13 bases between. The CDR3 has 14 residues. CDR3 bases: TGTGCCAGCAGGTGGGGCCGGGGGAATTCACCCCTCCACTTT. This sequence encodes CASRWGRGNSPLHF.

The DNA for the CDR3 is TGTGCCACCCACAGTCGCACGAACACCGGGGAGCTGTTTTTT. This encodes CATHSRTNTGELFF. The chain is built from TRBV19 and TRBJ2-2; no reliable D call. The V end lost 10 bases, the J end lost 0 bases, and 12 bases lay between the germline ends. Germline loops: CDR1 LNHDA, CDR2 SQIVND (reference sequence). The CDR3 is made up of 14 amino acids.

Note on this clone: In the same sample, other DNA sequences code for this CDR3. The rearrangement links TRBV5-6 to TRBJ2-5; TRBD1 might be the D (6 bases). The CDR3 length is 14 residues. The V and J ends lost 0 bases and 6 bases respectively, with 12 bases between them. Germline V CDR1 and CDR2: SGHDT, YYEEEE. The CDR3, as DNA: TGTGCCAGCAGCTTGGACAGGGCCTGGAAGACCCAGTACTTC. Amino acid sequence: CASSLDRAWKTQYF.

The chain employs TRBV5-1 and TRBJ2-5; either TRBD1 or TRBD2 may fit D (6 bases each). Germline CDR1 reads SGHRS; CDR2 reads YFSETQ. The CDR3 sequence is 14 residues long. The germline V and J ends were trimmed by 0 bases and 5 bases, with 11 bases remaining between them. Written as DNA, the CDR3 is TGCGCCAGCAGCTTGGGGGGGGCGCTGGAGACCCAGTACTTC. It encodes CASSLGGALETQYF.

The rearrangement uses TRBV11-3 and TRBJ2-1; the D gene could be TRBD1 or TRBD2 (5 bases each). Germline V gene data show CDR1 as SGHNT and CDR2 as YENEEA. The CDR3 runs 14 residues. V lost 1 base and J lost 8, with 12 bases in between. As DNA, the CDR3 is TGTGCCAGCAGCTTAGGGGGCTCGGAGGATGAGCAGTTCTTC. Translating gives CASSLGGSEDEQFF.

The V and J genes are TRBV2 and TRBJ1-6; 9 positions agree with TRBD1. With V trimmed by 5 bases and J by 5 bases, 4 bases remained unmatched. The CDR3 length is 15 residues. Germline V lookup: CDR1 SNHLY, CDR2 FYNNEI. The CDR3 sequence is CASSLQGADNSPLHF. In DNA, the CDR3 is TGTGCCAGCAGTTTACAGGGGGCAGATAATTCACCCCTCCACTTT.

This sequence joins TRBV27 and TRBJ1-6, with no clear D. This CDR3 is built from 11 residues. CDR1 and CDR2 from the germline V gene are MNHEY and SMNVEV (reference sequence). The V end was cut by 5 bases, the J end by 7 bases, with 3 bases between. CDR3 bases: TGTGCCAGCAGTGGCAATTCACCCCTCCACTTT. This translates into CASSGNSPLHF.

The chain carries TRBV3-1 (or the pseudogene TRBV3-2) and TRBJ1-1; D unclear. The germline V gene has CDR1 LGHDT and CDR2 YNNKEL (reference sequence). The CDR3 is 11 amino acids. V was clipped by 0 bases and J by 6 bases, with 2 bases between them. The CDR3 loop is CASSQDSEAFF. DNA of the CDR3: TGTGCCAGCAGCCAAGATTCTGAAGCTTTCTTT.

This chain joins TRBV4-1 and TRBJ2-1; D is perhaps TRBD2 (5 bases). CDR3 length equals 14 residues. Trimming pared 0 bases from V and 7 bases from J, leaving 10 bases between. Germline-derived CDR1 and CDR2 are MGHRA and YSYEKL. The CDR3 DNA is TGCGCCAGCAGCCAAGATATGAGAGGGAATGAGCAGTTCTTC. This encodes CASSQDMRGNEQFF.

The V and J genes are TRBV30 and TRBJ1-6, with 9 bases lining up with TRBD1. J gave up 6 bases and V 5 bases, and 5 bases lay outside the gene matches. Per germline, CDR1 GTSNPN and CDR2 SVGIG (reference sequence). CDR3 size: 14 residues. The DNA for the CDR3 is TGTGCCTGGTCCCGGGACAGGGTTAATTCACCCCTCCACTTT. Protein product: CAWSRDRVNSPLHF.

V usage is TRBV7-2 and J usage is TRBJ1-5; D perhaps matches TRBD1 (6 bases). The CDR3 totals 14 residues. Per germline, CDR1 SGHTA and CDR2 FQGNSA. V shed 2 bases and J shed 4 bases, with 9 bases lying between them. CDR3 coding DNA: TGTGCCAGCAGCTTATGGGACACAAATCAGCCCCAGCATTTT. Translating it yields CASSLWDTNQPQHF.

The DNA of the CDR3 is TGCGCCAGCAGCCCGGGGGACAGGGACCACTATGGCTACACCTTC. Translating it yields CASSPGDRDHYGYTF. The chain uses TRBV5-1 and TRBJ1-2; 9 nucleotides match TRBD1. Unmatched junction bases numbered 7, after V lost 4 bases and J lost 3 bases. The CDR3 totals 15 residues. The V gene's germline CDR1 is SGHRS and CDR2 YFSETQ.